This T cell receptor beta chain was captured in a study of beta chain features in type 1 diabetes. All of the isolated RNA was reverse transcribed, so expressed TCRB transcripts were sequenced. Profiling relied on immunoSEQ multiplex PCR, and the TCRdb table lists in-frame clones only, not all of them. The sample has 250,000 to 300,000 clones; around an eighth are singletons. This clone appeared a few times. The antigen is not known. Study-wide results and caveats: Type 1 diabetes patients showed a moderate but significant shortening of TCRB CDR3s in all four CD4+ subsets.

Material: naive CD4+ T cells from blood. The clonotype originates from a man between 25 and 39 years old with type 1 diabetes.

In DNA form, the CDR3 reads TGCGCCAGCAGCCAAGAATCAGCAGGTTCATCGGCCCAGCATTTT. It is translated as CASSQESAGSSAQHF. The rearrangement uses TRBV4-3 and TRBJ1-5; unclear D gene. Per the germline V gene, CDR1 is LGHNA and CDR2 is YSLEER. With 0 bases removed from V and 11 bases from J, the gap between germline ends came to 17 bases. The CDR3 is 15 amino acids.